The sequence of this TCR beta chain was determined in a study of blood T cell repertoires in COVID-19. Study summary: COVID-19 samples from acute and convalescent phases originated in the United States, Italy and Spain. The cDNA or gDNA used as material had been derived from T cells, B-cell-depleted T cells, or PBMCs.

Source study methods: Scientists estimated how many nucleated cells there were by amplifying reference gene primers. Clones were read by immunoSEQ multiplex PCR, and TCRdb kept only the in-frame ones, dropping some. V and J calls and clone size are given by that table; D and trimming were obtained from the DNA. Of 150,000 or so clones in the sample, more than 80% were seen once. CDR3 size: 14 residues. CDR1 is SGDLS and CDR2 is YYNGEE in the germline V gene. V trimming: 3 bases; J trimming: 2 bases; junction bases outside the gene matches: 4. Sequenced: peripheral blood. V and J are TRBV9 and TRBJ2-5, with TRBD1 identical over 7 bases. This sequence originates from a man aged 45-65 years with acute or convalescent COVID-19. Here the CDR3 DNA reads TGTGCCAGCAGCGACGGGACAGTTCAAGAGACCCAGTACTTC. Protein product: CASSDGTVQETQYF.